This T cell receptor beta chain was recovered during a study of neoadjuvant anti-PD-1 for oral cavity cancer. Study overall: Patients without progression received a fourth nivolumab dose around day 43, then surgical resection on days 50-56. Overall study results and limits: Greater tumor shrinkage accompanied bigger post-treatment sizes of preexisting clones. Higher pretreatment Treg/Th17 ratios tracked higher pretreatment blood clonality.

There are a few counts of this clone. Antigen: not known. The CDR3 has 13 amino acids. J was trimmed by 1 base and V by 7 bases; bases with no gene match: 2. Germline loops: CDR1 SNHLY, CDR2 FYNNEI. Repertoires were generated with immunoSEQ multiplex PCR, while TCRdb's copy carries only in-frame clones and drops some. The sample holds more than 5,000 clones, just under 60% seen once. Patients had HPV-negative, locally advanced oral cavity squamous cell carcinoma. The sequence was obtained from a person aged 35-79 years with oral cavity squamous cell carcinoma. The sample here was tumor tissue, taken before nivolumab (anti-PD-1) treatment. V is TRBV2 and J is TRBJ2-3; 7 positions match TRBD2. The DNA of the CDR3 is TGTGCCAGCATGGCGGGGGGCACAGATACGCAGTATTTT. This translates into CASMAGGTDTQYF.